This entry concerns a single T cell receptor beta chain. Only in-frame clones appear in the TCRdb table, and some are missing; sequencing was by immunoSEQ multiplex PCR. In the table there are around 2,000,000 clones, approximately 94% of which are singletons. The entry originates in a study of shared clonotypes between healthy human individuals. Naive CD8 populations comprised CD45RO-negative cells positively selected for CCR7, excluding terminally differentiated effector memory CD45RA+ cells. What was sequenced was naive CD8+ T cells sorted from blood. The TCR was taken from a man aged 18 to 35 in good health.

DNA for the CDR3: TGTGCCAGCAGGCCCGGGACAGGGGTCAATCAGCCCCAGCATTTT. Protein product: CASRPGTGVNQPQHF. J is TRBJ1-5 and V is TRBV28; 10 bases are shared with TRBD1. Germline lookup yields CDR1 MDHEN and CDR2 SYDVKM. The J segment lost 3 bases and the V segment lost 6 bases, leaving 5 bases of the junction unmatched. The CDR3 has 15 amino acids.